This entry lists 8 T cell receptor beta chains sequenced from one sample in a study of blood T cell repertoires in COVID-19. Libraries were prepared by immunoSEQ multiplex PCR; TCRdb keeps only in-frame clonotypes and omits some of them. The table shows approximately 210,000 clones, with 70% to 90% occurring only once. The sequenced sample consisted of peripheral blood. These receptors originate from a woman aged 40-49 years who had recovered from COVID-19.

The rearrangement links TRBV11-1 to TRBJ1-2, with unresolved D. CDR1 is SGHAT and CDR2 is FQDESV in the germline V gene (reference sequence). V lost 0 bases, J lost 13 bases, and 18 bases lay in between. The CDR3 is made up of 14 amino acids. CDR3 amino acids: CASSLALAGGSCTF. CDR3 sequence (DNA): TGTGCCAGCAGCTTAGCTTTGGCGGGCGGGAGCTGCACCTTC. Looking up the rest from reference TRBV11-1 and TRBJ1-2 gives the full variable domain: EAEVAQSPRYKITEKSQAVAFWCDPISGHATLYWYRQILGQGPELLVQFQDESVVDDSQLPKDRFSAERLKGVDSTLKIQPAELGDSAMYLCASSLALAGGSCTFGSGTRLTVV.

In its sample, this clone was seen a few times. The chain carries TRBV11-2 and TRBJ2-7; 8 bases line up with TRBD1. V trimming: 7 bases; J trimming: 7 bases; junction bases outside the gene matches: 12. This CDR3 comprises 14 residues. Germline CDR1 reads SGHAT; CDR2 reads FQNNGV. The CDR3 spells CASNRDRNDGEQYF. As DNA, the CDR3 is TGTGCCAGCAACCGGGACAGGAATGATGGGGAGCAGTACTTC.

This chain connects TRBV13 to TRBJ1-3; D remains unclear. The CDR3 is made up of 14 amino acids. V lost 3 bases and J lost 0, with 6 bases in between. The V gene's germline CDR1 is PRHDT and CDR2 FYEKMQ (reference sequence). CDR3 protein: CASSFGSSGNTIYF. The DNA of the CDR3 is TGTGCCAGCAGCTTCGGGTCCTCTGGAAACACCATATATTTT.

This chain links TRBV12-3 or TRBV12-4 with TRBJ2-1; D call uncertain. There are 12 residues in the CDR3. V shed 0 bases and J shed 13 bases, with 10 bases lying between them. CDR3 sequence reads: CASSLARLPQFF. Here the CDR3 DNA reads TGTGCCAGCAGTTTAGCGCGGCTACCTCAGTTCTTC.

The chain recombines TRBV12-3 or TRBV12-4 with TRBJ2-5; no clear D. Between the trimmed V and J ends, which lost 4 bases and 4 bases, there was a span of 7 bases. The CDR3 extends over 12 amino acids. CDR3 region: CASSSRLETQYF. DNA of the CDR3: TGTGCCAGCAGTTCCAGGTTAGAGACCCAGTACTTC.

This CDR3 reads CASSQEGQGASGELFF. The DNA of the CDR3 is TGTGCCAGCAGCCAAGAAGGGCAGGGGGCTTCCGGGGAGCTGTTTTTT. The rearrangement joins TRBV3-1 (or the pseudogene TRBV3-2) to TRBJ2-2, with 8 bases aligning to TRBD1. The V and J ends lost 0 bases and 6 bases, in that order; junction bases with no gene match: 6. The germline gives CDR1 LGHDT, CDR2 YNNKEL (reference sequence). This CDR3 spans 16 amino acids.

This chain links TRBV7-3 with TRBJ2-1; 9 nucleotides align to TRBD2. Trimming at V came to 3 bases and at J to 10 bases, leaving 10 bases not matched to a gene. The CDR3 extends over 15 amino acids. CDR1 and CDR2 (germline): SGHTA, FQGTGA. CDR3 nucleotide sequence: TGTGCCAGCAGCTTTATAGCGGGAGCGGGTCAGGAGCAGTTCTTC. It specifies CASSFIAGAGQEQFF. Variable domain in full (rest from reference TRBV7-3 and TRBJ2-1): GAGVSQTPSNKVTEKGKYVELRCDPISGHTALYWYRQSLGQGPEFLIYFQGTGAADDSGLPNDRFFAVRPEGSVSTLKIQRTERGDSAVYLCASSFIAGAGQEQFFGPGTRLTVL.

The chain couples TRBV5-4 to TRBJ1-1, with 7 nucleotides matching TRBD1. The germline gives CDR1 SGHNT, CDR2 YYREEE (reference sequence). J gave up 4 bases and V 0 bases, and 9 bases lay outside the gene matches. The CDR3 spans 16 residues. The CDR3 DNA reads TGTGCCAGCAGCTTGGAGAGGGGGCCATCGAGCACTGAAGCTTTCTTT. Translation gives CASSLERGPSSTEAFF. Full variable domain (rest looked up from reference TRBV5-4 and TRBJ1-1): ETGVTQSPTHLIKTRGQQVTLRCSSQSGHNTVSWYQQALGQGPQFIFQYYREEENGRGNFPPRFSGLQFPNYSSELNVNALELDDSALYLCASSLERGPSSTEAFFGQGTRLTVV.